This TCR beta chain was profiled in a study of neurological immune-mediated disorders. Whole-study findings and limits: Levels of TCR clonal expansion peaked in HTLV-1-associated myelopathy and reached their lowest in multiple sclerosis, under those of healthy controls.

This CDR3 has 12 amino acids. Germline assignment: CDR1 DFQATT and CDR2 SNEGSKA (reference sequence). The cDNA came from 5'RACE with 10-nucleotide random UMIs. TCRdb reprocessed the 5' RACE reads via MiXCR and lists one record per CDR3 protein. The sample contains around 130,000 distinct CDR3 sequences, about 3.2% of which appear only once. This clonotype has at least ten counts. Its specificity is not known. Sequencing was carried out using PBMCs. This TCR derives from a woman in her twenties or thirties with multiple sclerosis. This rearrangement joins TRBV20-1 to TRBJ2-5; TRBD1 agrees at 7 bases. The CDR3 region is CSSGTASLSQYF. The CDR3 nucleotides are TGCAGCTCCGGGACAGCCAGTTTGTCCCAGTACTTC.